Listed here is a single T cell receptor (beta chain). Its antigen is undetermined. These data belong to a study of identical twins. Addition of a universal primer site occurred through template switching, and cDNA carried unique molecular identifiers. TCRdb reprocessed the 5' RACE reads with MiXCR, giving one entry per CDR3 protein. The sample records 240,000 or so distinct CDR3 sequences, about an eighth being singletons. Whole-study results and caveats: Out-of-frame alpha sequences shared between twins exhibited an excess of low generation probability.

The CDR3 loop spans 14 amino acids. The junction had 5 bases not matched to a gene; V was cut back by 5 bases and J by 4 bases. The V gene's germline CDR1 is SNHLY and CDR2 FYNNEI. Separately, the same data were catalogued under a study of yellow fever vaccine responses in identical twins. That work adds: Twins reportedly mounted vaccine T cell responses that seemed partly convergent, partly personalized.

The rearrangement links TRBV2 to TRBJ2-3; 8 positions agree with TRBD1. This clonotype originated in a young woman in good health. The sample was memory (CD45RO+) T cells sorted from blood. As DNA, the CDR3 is TGTGCCAGCAGTAGGACAGGGAAATCAGATACGCAGTATTTT. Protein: CASSRTGKSDTQYF. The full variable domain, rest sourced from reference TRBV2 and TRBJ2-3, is EPEVTQTPSHQVTQMGQEVILRCVPISNHLYFYWYRQILGQKVEFLVSFYNNEISEKSEIFDDQFSVERPDGSNFTLKIRSTKLEDSAMYFCASSRTGKSDTQYFGPGTRLTVL.